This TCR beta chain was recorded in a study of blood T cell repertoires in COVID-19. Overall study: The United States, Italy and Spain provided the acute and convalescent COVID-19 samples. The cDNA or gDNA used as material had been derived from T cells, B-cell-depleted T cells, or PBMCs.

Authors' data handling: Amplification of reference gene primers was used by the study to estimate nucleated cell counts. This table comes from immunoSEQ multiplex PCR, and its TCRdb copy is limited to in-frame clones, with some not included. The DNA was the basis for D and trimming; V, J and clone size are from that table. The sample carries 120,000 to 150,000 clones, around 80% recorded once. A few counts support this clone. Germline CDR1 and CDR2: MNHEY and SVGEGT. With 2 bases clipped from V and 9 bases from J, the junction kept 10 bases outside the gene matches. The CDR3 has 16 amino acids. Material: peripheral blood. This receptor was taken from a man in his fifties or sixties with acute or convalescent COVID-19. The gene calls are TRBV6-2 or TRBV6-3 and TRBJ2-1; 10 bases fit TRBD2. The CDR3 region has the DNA TGTGCCAGCAGTTACGGACTAGCGGTATGGGTGGGTGAGCAGTTCTTC. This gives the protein CASSYGLAVWVGEQFF.